This TCR beta chain was identified during a study of beta chain features in type 1 diabetes. Expressed TCRB transcripts were sequenced, since all the RNA that had been isolated was reverse transcribed. Measured with immunoSEQ multiplex PCR; TCRdb has only the in-frame clones, and not every one. The repertoire holds some 360,000 clones, with around 20% as singletons. This clone has just a few counts. Its specificity is not known. General study results and limits: It was not settled here whether HLA type affects TCRB rearrangement.

The sequenced sample consisted of naive CD4+ T cells from blood. The clonotype comes from a woman in her late teens or twenties in good health.

The CDR3, as DNA: TGCGCCAGCTCGCCGTTTCGGGATAGCAATCAGCCCCAGCATTTT. It yields the protein CASSPFRDSNQPQHF. The chain is built from TRBV4-1 and TRBJ1-5; D is uncertain. V was cut by 8 bases and J by 0 bases, with 14 bases left in between. The CDR3 loop spans 15 amino acids. Germline values: CDR1 MGHRA, CDR2 YSYEKL.